This T cell receptor beta chain was captured in a study of T cell responses to AZD1222 COVID-19 vaccine. Points from the study as a whole: Within unmutated variant regions lay the reported targets of nearly half of spike-specific TCRs. Sampling that yielded the repertoires occurred only after the peak T cell response. In a largely white British group with more females than males, clonal diversity was possibly underestimated.

The length of the CDR3 is 16 residues. The ends lost 3 bases at V and 7 bases at J; junction bases unmatched: 9. From germline, CDR1 is LNHDA and CDR2 SQIVND (reference sequence). This table comes from immunoSEQ multiplex PCR, and its TCRdb copy is limited to in-frame clones, with some not included. The sample contains 80,000 or so clones, nearly 90% of which appear only once. About this clone itself: Antigen: not known.

The chain employs TRBV19 and TRBJ2-1; 10 bases match TRBD1. This specimen was peripheral blood, taken on day 0 of AZD1222 vaccination. This TCR was sampled from an adult in good health. The CDR3 coding sequence is TGTGCCAGTAGTATGGATCCGGGACAGGGGAAAAATGAGCAGTTCTTC. Protein product: CASSMDPGQGKNEQFF.